Below, 26 T cell receptor beta chains from the same sample are listed, as sequenced in a study of beta chain features in type 1 diabetes. Sequencing targeted expressed TCRB transcripts, as all isolated RNA had been reverse transcribed. The protocol was immunoSEQ multiplex PCR, while the TCRdb copy is restricted to in-frame clones and leaves out a portion. The sample records under 950,000 clones, 17% being singletons. Sequenced input: naive CD4+ T cells from blood. These receptors were obtained from a woman younger than 30 in good health.

The genes are TRBV7-2 and TRBJ2-1; 8 bases map to TRBD2. J was trimmed by 8 bases and V by 5 bases; bases with no gene match: 11. The CDR3 is 15 amino acids. Germline loops: CDR1 SGHTA, CDR2 FQGNSA. Here the CDR3 reads CASSLRLALSHEQFF. As DNA, the CDR3 is TGTGCCAGCAGCCTACGACTAGCGTTGTCTCATGAGCAGTTCTTC.

There are a few counts of this clone. J is TRBJ2-7 and V is TRBV4-3; weak D call: TRBD2 (6 bases). V lost 3 bases and J 2 bases, leaving 17 bases between the germline ends. The CDR3 sequence is 16 residues long. Germline CDR1 and CDR2: LGHNA and YSLEER. CDR3 loop: CASSQNAIGGTYEQYF. The CDR3 DNA sequence: TGCGCCAGCAGCCAGAATGCCATTGGGGGGACCTACGAGCAGTACTTC.

The chain combines TRBV5-4 with TRBJ2-2; the match to TRBD2 covers 11 bases. The CDR3 sequence is 14 residues long. Losses at the gene ends were 10 bases for V and 5 bases for J; bases not matched to a gene: 7. Germline CDR1 reads SGHNT; CDR2 reads YYREEE (reference sequence). DNA for the CDR3: TGTGCCCAAACTTTAGCGGGAGGGACCGGGGAGCTGTTTTTT. It yields the protein CAQTLAGGTGELFF. Supplemented by reference TRBV5-4 and TRBJ2-2, the full variable domain reads ETGVTQSPTHLIKTRGQQVTLRCSSQSGHNTVSWYQQALGQGPQFIFQYYREEENGRGNFPPRFSGLQFPNYSSELNVNALELDDSALYLCAQTLAGGTGELFFGEGSRLTVL.

This rearrangement joins TRBV6-5 to TRBJ2-5; TRBD2 matches at 7 bases. CDR3 size: 13 residues. The trim removed 6 bases at V and 1 base at J, leaving 2 bases unmatched. CDR1 and CDR2 (germline): MNHEY, SVGAGI. CDR3: CASRSGVQETQYF. CDR3 nucleotides: TGTGCCAGCAGGAGCGGGGTCCAAGAGACCCAGTACTTC.

This clone was observed a handful of times. CDR3 nucleotide sequence: TGCGCCAGCAGCCAAGCCCCGGGACAGACGGTCTACGAGCAGTACTTC. Translating it yields CASSQAPGQTVYEQYF. This sequence joins TRBV4-1 and TRBJ2-7, with TRBD1 identical over 7 bases. Germline-derived CDR1 and CDR2 are MGHRA and YSYEKL. Trimming took 1 base from V and 3 from J; bases not matched to a gene: 9. This CDR3 is built from 16 residues.

This chain joins TRBV28 and TRBJ2-7, with TRBD1 as a possible D gene (6 bases). CDR1 and CDR2 from the germline V gene are MDHEN and SYDVKM. This CDR3 contains 13 residues. Deletions cut 8 bases from V and 2 bases from J, with 13 bases between. CDR3 amino acids: CASAVGATYEQYF. CDR3 DNA: TGTGCCAGCGCCGTGGGGGCAACCTACGAGCAGTACTTC.

This clone was seen a handful of times. The chain uses TRBV10-3 and TRBJ2-3; 8 nucleotides align to TRBD2. V shed 6 bases and J 6 bases; nucleotides not matched to a gene: 11. This CDR3 spans 15 amino acids. Looked up from germline, CDR1 is ENHRY and CDR2 is SYGVKD. The CDR3 region has the DNA TGTGCCATCAGCCCGAGCTCGGGAGGGGTCGATACGCAGTATTTT. Its protein product is CAISPSSGGVDTQYF.

The rearrangement joins TRBV28 to TRBJ2-5, with D perhaps being TRBD1 or TRBD2 (5 bases each). V dropped 6 bases and J dropped 5 bases, with 22 bases sitting between them. Germline CDR1 and CDR2: MDHEN and SYDVKM. The CDR3 spans 16 residues. The chain's CDR3 is CASRQGRWSGIETQYF. The CDR3 bases are TGTGCCAGCAGGCAGGGTCGCTGGAGCGGCATTGAGACCCAGTACTTC.

This clone was observed a handful of times. This rearrangement joins TRBV7-6 to TRBJ2-3; D uncertain. The V end lost 1 base, the J end lost 2 bases, and 13 bases lay between the germline ends. Per the germline V gene, CDR1 is SGHVS and CDR2 is FNYEAQ. The CDR3 sequence is 16 residues long. CDR3 coding DNA: TGTGCCAGCAGCTTAGACTCGGCCCCGGTCACAGATACGCAGTATTTT. Translation: CASSLDSAPVTDTQYF.

As regards this clone: The identical CDR3 is also encoded by other nucleotide sequences in the sample. This chain links TRBV7-2 with TRBJ1-5; TRBD1 might be the D (5 bases). Trimming removed 5 bases from V and 3 bases from J, with 8 bases in between. The CDR3 loop spans 13 amino acids. The V gene's germline CDR1 is SGHTA and CDR2 FQGNSA. The CDR3 coding sequence is TGTGCCAGCAGCCTAGGGGCCAATCAGCCCCAGCATTTT. Amino acid sequence: CASSLGANQPQHF.

The rearrangement links TRBV28 to TRBJ2-1; D not certain. Germline V CDR1 and CDR2: MDHEN, SYDVKM. The V gene lost 6 bases and the J gene lost 4 bases, with 13 bases spanning the gap. The CDR3 contains 14 residues. In DNA form, the CDR3 reads TGTGCCAGCAGGTTCGGTGACCGTTACAATGAGCAGTTCTTC. This codes for CASRFGDRYNEQFF.

This clone was detected a few times. The gene calls are TRBV9 and TRBJ2-7; D uncertain. V was cut by 0 bases and J by 0 bases, with 7 bases left in between. The CDR3 is 14 amino acids. Per germline, CDR1 SGDLS and CDR2 YYNGEE. The CDR3 DNA reads TGTGCCAGCAGCGTAGCTCCCAACTCCTACGAGCAGTACTTC. This codes for CASSVAPNSYEQYF. Together with reference TRBV9 and TRBJ2-7, the CDR3 gives the full variable domain: DSGVTQTPKHLITATGQRVTLRCSPRSGDLSVYWYQQSLDQGLQFLIQYYNGEERAKGNILERFSAQQFPDLHSELNLSSLELGDSALYFCASSVAPNSYEQYFGPGTRLTVT.

This chain links TRBV28 with TRBJ2-5; D is uncertain. V lost 0 bases to trimming and J lost 6 bases, with 2 bases between them. Looked up from germline, CDR1 is MDHEN and CDR2 is SYDVKM. CDR3 length: 11 residues. The CDR3 DNA reads TGTGCCAGCAGTTTATGGCAGACCCAGTACTTC. It encodes CASSLWQTQYF.

This clone has just a few counts. The junction departs from the called germline gene at one end, perhaps through a read error. The J gene is TRBJ2-1, the V gene TRBV7-7; perhaps TRBD2 as D (6 bases). The CDR3 length is 15 residues. Germline V CDR1 and CDR2: SSHAT, FNYEAQ (reference sequence). CDR3: CASSLAAGNHNEQFF. The CDR3 region has the DNA TGTGCTAGCAGCTTAGCGGCGGGAAACCACAATGAGCAGTTCTTC.

V and J are TRBV19 and TRBJ2-1, with a possible D match to TRBD2 (5 bases). The germline V gene encodes CDR1 LNHDA and CDR2 SQIVND (reference sequence). This CDR3 region has 14 residues. Trimming cost V 10 bases and J 0 bases, with 13 bases left between them. CDR3 amino acids: CATGDLTSYNEQFF. CDR3 DNA: TGTGCCACCGGGGATCTGACCTCCTACAATGAGCAGTTCTTC.

This clone was observed a handful of times. V is TRBV29-1 and J is TRBJ2-2, with D uncertain. CDR1 is SQVTM and CDR2 is ANQGSEA in the germline V gene. Between the trimmed V and J ends, which lost 7 bases and 6 bases, there was a span of 21 bases. This CDR3 spans 15 amino acids. The chain's CDR3 is CSGPLWAALSGELFF. DNA of the CDR3: TGCAGCGGACCGCTGTGGGCAGCACTATCCGGGGAGCTGTTTTTT.

The rearrangement joins TRBV19 to TRBJ1-4; TRBD1 matches at 9 bases. Germline CDR1 and CDR2: LNHDA and SQIVND (reference sequence). CDR3 length: 13 amino acids. Germline trimming cut 7 bases from V and 8 bases from J; bases unmatched to any gene: 5. The CDR3 here is CASTDRGREKLFF. The CDR3 nucleotides are TGTGCCAGTACGGACAGGGGTCGAGAAAAACTGTTTTTT.

In nucleotides, the CDR3 is TGTGCCACCAGCAGAGTCCTTACACTTGGTCCGCAGCAGTTCTTC. Encoded protein: CATSRVLTLGPQQFF. This chain links TRBV15 with TRBJ2-1; D not certain. This CDR3 has 15 residues. Germline CDR1 reads LNHNV; CDR2 reads YYDKDF (reference sequence). V was cut by 1 base and J by 11 bases, with 18 bases left in between.

The CDR3 bases are TGTGCCAGCAGTTACGGGGGCGCCTCCTACAATGAGCAGTTCTTC. It yields the protein CASSYGGASYNEQFF. This sequence joins TRBV6-6 and TRBJ2-1; D perhaps matches TRBD1 (6 bases). The germline V gene encodes CDR1 MNHNY and CDR2 SVGAGI (reference sequence). V lost 2 bases to trimming and J lost 0 bases, with 8 bases between them. This CDR3 is 15 amino acids long.

V gene TRBV7-3 combines with J gene TRBJ2-3; D is unclear. Germline V gene lookup returns CDR1 SGHTA and CDR2 FQGTGA. The CDR3 spans 14 residues. The V end was cut by 5 bases, the J end by 2 bases, with 11 bases between. The CDR3 coding sequence is TGTGCCAGCAGCCCGTCCCGGGTCACAGATACGCAGTATTTT. Translated, it gives CASSPSRVTDTQYF.

The gene calls are TRBV25-1 and TRBJ2-7; TRBD1 or TRBD2 may be the D gene (5 bases each). V shed 1 base and J shed 5 bases, with 15 bases lying between them. Germline lookup yields CDR1 MGHDK and CDR2 SYGVNS. This CDR3 has 15 amino acids. The CDR3: CASSEWLGRDHEQYF. In DNA, the CDR3 is TGTGCCAGCAGTGAATGGTTGGGAAGGGACCACGAGCAGTACTTC.

This rearrangement joins TRBV7-9 to TRBJ1-5; possibly TRBD1 for D (5 bases). The germline CDR1 and CDR2 sequences are SEHNR and FQNEAQ (reference sequence). The V end lost 6 bases, the J end lost 5 bases, and 11 bases lay between the germline ends. This CDR3 region has 13 residues. The CDR3 region has the DNA TGTGCCAGCAGTGGGACGGGGGATCAGCCCCAGCATTTT. Its translation is CASSGTGDQPQHF.

Remarks on this clone: This sample includes further DNA sequences coding for the same CDR3. V usage is TRBV29-1 and J usage is TRBJ2-3; tentative D call: TRBD2 (5 bases). The CDR3 length is 13 residues. The V gene's germline CDR1 is SQVTM and CDR2 ANQGSEA. V was pared by 4 bases and J by 2 bases, with 10 bases between. The CDR3 protein is CSVGSGYTDTQYF. CDR3 coding DNA: TGCAGCGTTGGGAGCGGATACACAGATACGCAGTATTTT.

This clone has more than one count but fewer than ten. This sequence joins TRBV7-2 and TRBJ2-7; unclear D gene. The CDR3 runs 15 residues. With 5 bases removed from V and 1 base from J, the gap between germline ends came to 15 bases. Germline CDR1 is SGHTA and CDR2 is FQGNSA. The CDR3 is CASSVDRPTSYEQYF. In nucleotides, the CDR3 is TGTGCCAGCAGCGTCGATAGACCGACATCCTACGAGCAGTACTTC.

V gene TRBV29-1 combines with J gene TRBJ2-7, with 9 bases matching TRBD2. Germline V gene lookup returns CDR1 SQVTM and CDR2 ANQGSEA. The CDR3 consists of 15 residues. V was pared by 7 bases and J by 2 bases, with 12 bases of the junction left unmatched. CDR3 nucleotide sequence: TGCAGCGCTTCTGGGGGGACTAGCCATACCTACGAGCAGTACTTC. Translated: CSASGGTSHTYEQYF.

This clone was seen a few times. This chain links TRBV5-4 with TRBJ1-1, with D unclear. The V gene lost 4 bases and the J gene lost 11 bases, with 15 bases spanning the gap. The CDR3 sequence is 12 residues long. The V gene's germline CDR1 is SGHNT and CDR2 YYREEE (reference sequence). CDR3 residues: CASSADGFGAFF. DNA for the CDR3: TGTGCCAGCAGCGCCGACGGTTTTGGGGCTTTCTTT.